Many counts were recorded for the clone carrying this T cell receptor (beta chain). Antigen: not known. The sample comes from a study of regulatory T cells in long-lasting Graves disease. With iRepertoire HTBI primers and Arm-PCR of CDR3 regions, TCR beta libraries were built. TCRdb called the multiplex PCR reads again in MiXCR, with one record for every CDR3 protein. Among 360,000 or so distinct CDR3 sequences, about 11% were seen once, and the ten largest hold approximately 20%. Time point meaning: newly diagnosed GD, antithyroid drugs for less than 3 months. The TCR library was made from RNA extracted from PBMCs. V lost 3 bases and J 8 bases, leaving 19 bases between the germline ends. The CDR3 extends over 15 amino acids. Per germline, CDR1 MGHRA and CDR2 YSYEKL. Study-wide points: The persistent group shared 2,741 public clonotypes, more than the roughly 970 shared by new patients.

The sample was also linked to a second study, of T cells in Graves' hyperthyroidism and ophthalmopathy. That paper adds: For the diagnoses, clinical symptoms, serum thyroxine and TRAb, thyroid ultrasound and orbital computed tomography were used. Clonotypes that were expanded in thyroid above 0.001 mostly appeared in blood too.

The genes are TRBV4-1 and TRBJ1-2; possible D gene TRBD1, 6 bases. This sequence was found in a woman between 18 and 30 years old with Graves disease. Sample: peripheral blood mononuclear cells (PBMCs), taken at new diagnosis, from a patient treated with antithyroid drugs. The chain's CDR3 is CASSHIFRGRGGYTF. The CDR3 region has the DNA TGCGCCAGCAGCCACATCTTCAGGGGAAGAGGCGGCTACACCTTC.